This TCR beta chain was recovered during a study of blood T cell repertoires in COVID-19. Overall study: Spain, Italy and the United States supplied samples that represented acute and convalescent COVID-19.

V dropped 4 bases and J dropped 5 bases, with 6 bases sitting between them. The length of the CDR3 is 12 residues. In the study's own analysis: Estimation of nucleated cell counts was performed using reference gene primer amplification. Generated by immunoSEQ multiplex PCR, the TCRdb table keeps only in-frame clones and is missing some. Clone size and V and J calls were adopted from that table, with D and trimming inferred from the DNA. The sample yields about 400,000 clones, 70% to 90% seen once. Material: peripheral blood. This chain joins TRBV12-3 or TRBV12-4 and TRBJ2-1; D possibly corresponds to TRBD2 (5 bases). The origin of this receptor is a human donor in a cohort sampled during active COVID-19. The CDR3 sequence is CASSWGDNEQFF. In DNA form, the CDR3 reads TGTGCCAGCAGTTGGGGAGACAATGAGCAGTTCTTC.